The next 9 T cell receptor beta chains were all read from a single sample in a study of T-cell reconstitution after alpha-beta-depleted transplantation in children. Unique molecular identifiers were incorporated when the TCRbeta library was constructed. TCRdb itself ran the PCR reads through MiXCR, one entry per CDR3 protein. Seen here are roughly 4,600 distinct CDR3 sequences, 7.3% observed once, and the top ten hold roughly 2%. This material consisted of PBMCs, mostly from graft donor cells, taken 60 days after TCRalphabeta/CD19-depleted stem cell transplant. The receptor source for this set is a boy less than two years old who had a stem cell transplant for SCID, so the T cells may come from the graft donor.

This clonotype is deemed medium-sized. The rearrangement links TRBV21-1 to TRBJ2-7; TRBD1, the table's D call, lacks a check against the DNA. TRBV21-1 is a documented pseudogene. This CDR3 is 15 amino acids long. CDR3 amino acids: CASSARDREGYEQYF. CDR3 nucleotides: TGTGCCAGCAGCGCAAGGGACAGGGAGGGCTACGAGCAGTACTTC.

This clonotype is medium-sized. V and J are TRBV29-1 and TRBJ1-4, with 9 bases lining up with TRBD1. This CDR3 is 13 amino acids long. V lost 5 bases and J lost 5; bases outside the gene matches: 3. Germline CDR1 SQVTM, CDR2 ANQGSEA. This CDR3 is CSVLGQGNEKLFF. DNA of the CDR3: TGCAGCGTTTTGGGACAGGGCAATGAAAAACTGTTTTTT.

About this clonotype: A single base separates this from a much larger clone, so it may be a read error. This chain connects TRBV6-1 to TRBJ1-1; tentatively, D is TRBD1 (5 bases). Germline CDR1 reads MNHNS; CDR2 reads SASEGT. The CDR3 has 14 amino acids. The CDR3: CASLKPGTITEGFF. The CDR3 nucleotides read TGTGCCAGCTTGAAACCCGGGACCATCACTGAAGGTTTCTTT.

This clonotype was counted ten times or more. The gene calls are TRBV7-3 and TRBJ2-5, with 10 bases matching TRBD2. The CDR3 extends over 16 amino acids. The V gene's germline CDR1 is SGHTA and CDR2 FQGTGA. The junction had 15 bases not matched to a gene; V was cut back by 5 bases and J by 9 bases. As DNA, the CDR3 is TGTGCCAGCAGCGAGGGGGGAGGGCTAGCGGGGGCCCCCCAGTACTTC. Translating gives CASSEGGGLAGAPQYF.

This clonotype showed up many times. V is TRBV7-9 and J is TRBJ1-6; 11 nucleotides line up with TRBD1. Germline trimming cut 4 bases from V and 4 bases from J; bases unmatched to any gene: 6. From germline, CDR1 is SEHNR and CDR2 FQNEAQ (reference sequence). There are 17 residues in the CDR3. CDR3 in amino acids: CASSSRDRGRYNSPLHF. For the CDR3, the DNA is TGTGCCAGCAGCTCCCGGGACAGGGGGAGGTATAATTCACCCCTCCACTTT.

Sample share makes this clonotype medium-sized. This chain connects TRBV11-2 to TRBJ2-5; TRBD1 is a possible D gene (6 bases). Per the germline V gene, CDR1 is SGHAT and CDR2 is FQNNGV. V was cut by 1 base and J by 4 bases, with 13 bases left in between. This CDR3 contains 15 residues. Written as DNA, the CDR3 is TGTGCCAGCAGCTTAGGTGACAGGCCTGGAGAGACCCAGTACTTC. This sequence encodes CASSLGDRPGETQYF. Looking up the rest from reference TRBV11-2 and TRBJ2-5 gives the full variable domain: EAGVAQSPRYKIIEKRQSVAFWCNPISGHATLYWYQQILGQGPKLLIQFQNNGVVDDSQLPKDRFSAERLKGVDSTLKIQPAKLEDSAVYLCASSLGDRPGETQYFGPGTRLLVL.

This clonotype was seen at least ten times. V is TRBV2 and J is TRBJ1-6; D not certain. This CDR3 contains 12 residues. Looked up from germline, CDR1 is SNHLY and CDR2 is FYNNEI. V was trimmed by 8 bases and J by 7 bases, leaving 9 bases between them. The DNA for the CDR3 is TGTGCCAGCTGTTCCCAGAATTCACCCCTCCACTTT. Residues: CASCSQNSPLHF.

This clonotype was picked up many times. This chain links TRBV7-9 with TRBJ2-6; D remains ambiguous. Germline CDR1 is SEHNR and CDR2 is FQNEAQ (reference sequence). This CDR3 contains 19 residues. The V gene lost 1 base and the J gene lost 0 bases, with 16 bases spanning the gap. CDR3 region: CASSLVTVGTYSGANVLTF. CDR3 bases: TGTGCCAGCAGCTTAGTAACTGTTGGCACCTACTCTGGGGCCAACGTCCTGACTTTC.

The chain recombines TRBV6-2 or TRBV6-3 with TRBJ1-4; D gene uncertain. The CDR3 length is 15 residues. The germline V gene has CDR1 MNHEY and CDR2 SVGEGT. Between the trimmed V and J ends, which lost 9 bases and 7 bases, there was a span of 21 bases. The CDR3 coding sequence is TGTGCCAGAATCTTCCAGACCCTCTGTAGTGAAAAACTGTTTTTT. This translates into CARIFQTLCSEKLFF.